The next 25 T cell receptor beta chains were all read from a single sample in a study of cytomegalovirus exposure and HLA in healthy donors. In the PCR, 60 Vbeta and 13 Jbeta primers were used. Some clones are missing from TCRdb's copy, which holds only in-frame ones; the method was immunoSEQ multiplex PCR. Found here are under 200,000 clones, more than 70% of them singletons; the top ten hold around 0.98%. Input material: PBMCs. The receptors come from a man in his thirties or forties in good health and CMV-seronegative.

V usage is TRBV5-4 and J usage is TRBJ1-1; maybe TRBD1 (6 bases). Germline V gene lookup returns CDR1 SGHNT and CDR2 YYREEE (reference sequence). The ends were cut back, 4 bases at V and 1 base at J, with 14 bases in the middle. The CDR3 is 15 residues long. CDR3 nucleotides: TGTGCCAGCAGCCCCGGTGGGACAAGGAACACTGAAGCTTTCTTT. Translated, it gives CASSPGGTRNTEAFF.

This clone was counted only a few times. CDR3 loop: CASSIQGARGYTF. CDR3 nucleotide sequence: TGTGCCAGTAGTATACAAGGGGCGCGGGGCTACACCTTC. The rearrangement joins TRBV19 to TRBJ1-2; D is possibly TRBD1 (5 bases). Germline V gene lookup returns CDR1 LNHDA and CDR2 SQIVND (reference sequence). This CDR3 comprises 13 residues. V was cut by 2 bases and J by 8 bases, with 12 bases left in between.

This chain uses TRBV6-4 with TRBJ2-3; D is perhaps TRBD1 (5 bases). V lost 3 bases and J lost 4, with 14 bases in between. The CDR3 covers 15 residues. Per germline, CDR1 MRHNA and CDR2 SNTAGT. In nucleotides, the CDR3 is TGTGCCAGCAGTGAAACAGGACAAGGGGCAGATACGCAGTATTTT. It yields the protein CASSETGQGADTQYF.

The genes are TRBV4-3 and TRBJ1-2; no clear D gene. CDR1 and CDR2 (germline): LGHNA, YSLEER. The CDR3 is 15 residues long. The V gene lost 0 bases and the J gene lost 4 bases, with 12 bases spanning the gap. CDR3 sequence reads: CASSQDLRYPYGYTF. Written as DNA, the CDR3 is TGCGCCAGCAGCCAAGATCTCAGGTATCCCTATGGCTACACCTTC.

The CDR3 reads CASSRWTSGTDEQFF. Written as DNA, the CDR3 is TGTGCCAGCAGTCGATGGACTAGCGGGACAGATGAGCAGTTCTTC. The chain has TRBV2 and TRBJ2-1; 12 bases map to TRBD2. V shed 5 bases and J 8 bases; nucleotides not matched to a gene: 7. The germline gives CDR1 SNHLY, CDR2 FYNNEI. The length of the CDR3 is 15 residues.

The V call is TRBV5-4, the J call TRBJ2-1; TRBD1 matches at 9 bases. With 3 bases clipped from V and 4 bases from J, the junction kept 11 bases outside the gene matches. CDR1 and CDR2 from the germline V gene are SGHNT and YYREEE (reference sequence). There are 17 residues in the CDR3. The CDR3 is CASSYLQGALEYNEQFF. The CDR3 region has the DNA TGTGCCAGCAGCTATTTACAGGGGGCGCTTGAGTACAATGAGCAGTTCTTC.

The chain joins TRBV25-1 to TRBJ1-1; D is unresolved. V gave up 3 bases and J gave up 1 base, with 9 bases separating them. CDR3 length: 14 residues. Looked up from germline, CDR1 is MGHDK and CDR2 is SYGVNS. CDR3 in amino acids: CASSEFGKNTEAFF. In DNA form, the CDR3 reads TGTGCCAGCAGTGAGTTCGGTAAGAACACTGAAGCTTTCTTT. The full variable domain, in which reference TRBV25-1 and TRBJ1-1 provide the parts outside the CDR3, is EADIYQTPRYLVIGTGKKITLECSQTMGHDKMYWYQQDPGMELHLIHYSYGVNSTEKGDLSSESTVSRIRTEHFPLTLESARPSHTSQYLCASSEFGKNTEAFFGQGTRLTVV.

The rearrangement joins TRBV2 to TRBJ2-7, with a weak D call TRBD2 (6 bases). Trimming removed 8 bases at V and 0 bases at J, with 20 bases between. Germline CDR1 is SNHLY and CDR2 is FYNNEI. This CDR3 is built from 16 residues. The CDR3 spells CASQEPTAGSSYEQYF. The CDR3 nucleotides are TGTGCCAGCCAAGAACCCACGGCGGGGAGCTCCTACGAGCAGTACTTC. Together with reference TRBV2 and TRBJ2-7, the CDR3 gives the full variable domain: EPEVTQTPSHQVTQMGQEVILRCVPISNHLYFYWYRQILGQKVEFLVSFYNNEISEKSEIFDDQFSVERPDGSNFTLKIRSTKLEDSAMYFCASQEPTAGSSYEQYFGPGTRLTVT.

V and J are TRBV5-1 and TRBJ1-6; 9 bases align to TRBD1. The V and J ends lost 0 bases and 14 bases, in that order; junction bases with no gene match: 6. Germline lookup yields CDR1 SGHRS and CDR2 YFSETQ. The length of the CDR3 is 14 residues. CDR3: CASSLGQGVATLHF. In nucleotides, the CDR3 is TGCGCCAGCAGCTTGGGACAGGGGGTTGCCACCCTCCACTTT. Full variable domain (rest looked up from reference TRBV5-1 and TRBJ1-6): KAGVTQTPRYLIKTRGQQVTLSCSPISGHRSVSWYQQTPGQGLQFLFEYFSETQRNKGNFPGRFSGRQFSNSRSEMNVSTLELGDSALYLCASSLGQGVATLHFGNGTRLTVT.

For this clone: Mismatch with germline at one junction end may stem from a read error. This chain links TRBV30 with TRBJ1-1, with a possible D match to TRBD1 (6 bases). The CDR3 totals 19 residues. Per germline, CDR1 GTSNPN and CDR2 SVGIG (reference sequence). CDR3 coding DNA: TGTGCCTGGGGTGTAACGGCGTCCTTTCCGGGACACCCGAACACTGAAGCTTTCTTT. It is translated as CAWGVTASFPGHPNTEAFF.

The chain recombines TRBV6-5 with TRBJ1-1; 8 bases map to TRBD1. The CDR3 is made up of 14 amino acids. With 5 bases clipped from V and 3 bases from J, the junction kept 5 bases outside the gene matches. In germline, CDR1 is MNHEY, CDR2 SVGAGI. CDR3 amino acids: CASSDRGKDTEAFF. The CDR3 nucleotides are TGTGCCAGCAGTGACAGGGGAAAGGACACTGAAGCTTTCTTT.

The chain combines TRBV5-1 with TRBJ2-1, with 13 positions matching TRBD2. CDR3 length: 17 residues. With 0 bases clipped from V and 5 bases from J, the junction kept 5 bases outside the gene matches. Germline V gives CDR1 SGHRS, CDR2 YFSETQ. In nucleotides, the CDR3 is TGCGCCAGCAGCTTGGTAACTAGCGGGGGGGCCCACAATGAGCAGTTCTTC. It codes for CASSLVTSGGAHNEQFF.

V and J are TRBV27 and TRBJ2-6; D remains ambiguous. CDR3 length equals 17 residues. Per the germline V gene, CDR1 is MNHEY and CDR2 is SMNVEV (reference sequence). V gave up 5 bases and J gave up 0 bases, with 14 bases separating them. This chain's CDR3 is CASSVKMTNSGANVLTF. The CDR3 nucleotides are TGTGCCAGCAGTGTGAAGATGACAAACTCTGGGGCCAACGTCCTGACTTTC. The variable domain in full, with the rest retrieved from reference TRBV27 and TRBJ2-6, is EAQVTQNPRYLITVTGKKLTVTCSQNMNHEYMSWYRQDPGLGLRQIYYSMNVEVTDKGDVPEGYKVSRKEKRNFPLILESPSPNQTSLYFCASSVKMTNSGANVLTFGAGSRLTVL.

This clone was recorded a few times. V is TRBV27 and J is TRBJ2-1, with D perhaps matching TRBD1 (6 bases). There are 15 residues in the CDR3. V lost 5 bases and J 2 bases, leaving 13 bases between the germline ends. CDR1 and CDR2 (germline): MNHEY, SMNVEV (reference sequence). CDR3 DNA sequence: TGTGCCAGCAGTCAACAGGGTCGTGCCTACAATGAGCAGTTCTTC. This sequence encodes CASSQQGRAYNEQFF.

This clone has a single count. The chain combines TRBV4-3 with TRBJ2-7, with TRBD2 matching over 16 bases. With 4 bases clipped from V and 2 bases from J, the junction kept 5 bases outside the gene matches. The CDR3 totals 17 residues. Germline V gives CDR1 LGHNA, CDR2 YSLEER. The CDR3: CASSLGLAGGPPYEQYF. The CDR3 region has the DNA TGCGCCAGCAGCCTGGGACTAGCGGGAGGGCCCCCCTACGAGCAGTACTTC.

The J gene is TRBJ2-7, the V gene TRBV11-3, with TRBD1 matching over 9 bases. Germline V gene lookup returns CDR1 SGHNT and CDR2 YENEEA. Unmatched junction bases numbered 7, after V lost 3 bases and J lost 7 bases. This CDR3 comprises 14 residues. CDR3 region: CASSLEQGAGEQYF. The CDR3 region has the DNA TGTGCCAGCAGCTTGGAACAGGGGGCGGGGGAGCAGTACTTC.

The gene calls are TRBV5-4 and TRBJ2-3, with 9 nucleotides matching TRBD1. The CDR3 totals 16 residues. Per germline, CDR1 SGHNT and CDR2 YYREEE (reference sequence). J gave up 3 bases and V 4 bases, and 9 bases lay outside the gene matches. CDR3 DNA sequence: TGTGCCAGCAGCATCGACGGGACAGGGAGGACAGATACGCAGTATTTT. Translated: CASSIDGTGRTDTQYF. Based on the CDR3 plus reference TRBV5-4 and TRBJ2-3, the full variable domain is ETGVTQSPTHLIKTRGQQVTLRCSSQSGHNTVSWYQQALGQGPQFIFQYYREEENGRGNFPPRFSGLQFPNYSSELNVNALELDDSALYLCASSIDGTGRTDTQYFGPGTRLTVL.

The chain uses TRBV19 and TRBJ1-1, with 7 bases lining up with TRBD1. The trim removed 2 bases at V and 3 bases at J, leaving 3 bases unmatched. Germline CDR1 reads LNHDA; CDR2 reads SQIVND (reference sequence). CDR3 length: 14 amino acids. The CDR3 DNA sequence: TGTGCCAGTAGTATATTCGGACAGGACACTGAAGCTTTCTTT. Its translation is CASSIFGQDTEAFF.

V usage is TRBV6-6 and J usage is TRBJ1-2, with 7 bases that match TRBD1. The CDR3 sequence is 15 residues long. Germline V CDR1 and CDR2: MNHNY, SVGAGI (reference sequence). J was trimmed by 2 bases and V by 6 bases; bases with no gene match: 9. CDR3 residues: CASSRIGTVNYGYTF. In DNA form, the CDR3 reads TGTGCCAGCAGCCGAATCGGGACAGTCAACTATGGCTACACCTTC.

The chain has TRBV21-1 and TRBJ1-2. TRBV21-1 is tagged as a pseudogene. This CDR3 has 9 residues. The CDR3 is CAGVHGYTF. The CDR3 coding sequence is TGTGCCGGAGTCCATGGCTACACCTTC.

The genes are TRBV7-9 and TRBJ2-7; 9 nucleotides match TRBD1. CDR1 and CDR2 from the germline V gene are SEHNR and FQNEAQ (reference sequence). The CDR3 covers 14 residues. V shed 5 bases and J 3 bases; nucleotides not matched to a gene: 5. The CDR3 reads CASSVTGGNYEQYF. The CDR3 region has the DNA TGTGCCAGCAGCGTTACAGGGGGCAACTACGAGCAGTACTTC.

The chain employs TRBV19 and TRBJ2-1, with D maybe TRBD1 (5 bases). This CDR3 has 15 residues. V was shortened by 6 bases and J by 6 bases, with 18 bases between the two germline ends. Germline assignment: CDR1 LNHDA and CDR2 SQIVND (reference sequence). The CDR3 sequence is CASRTLGESFNEQFF. The CDR3 DNA follows: TGTGCCAGTAGGACTTTAGGGGAAAGTTTCAATGAGCAGTTCTTC.

In its sample, this clone was seen once. The chain carries TRBV2 and TRBJ2-7; 7 positions match TRBD1. Germline V gene sequence: CDR1 SNHLY, CDR2 FYNNEI. V lost 5 bases, J lost 2 bases, and 3 bases stayed unmatched. The CDR3 extends over 13 amino acids. The CDR3 loop is CASSRDRAYEQYF. In nucleotides, the CDR3 is TGTGCCAGCAGTCGGGACAGAGCCTACGAGCAGTACTTC.

The chain is built from TRBV4-1 and TRBJ2-3, with 7 bases identical to TRBD1. Losses at the gene ends were 2 bases for V and 4 bases for J; bases not matched to a gene: 9. The CDR3 loop spans 16 amino acids. Germline V gene sequence: CDR1 MGHRA, CDR2 YSYEKL. CDR3 amino acids: CASSQRGTGDPDTQYF. CDR3 in DNA: TGCGCCAGCAGCCAAAGGGGTACAGGGGACCCAGATACGCAGTATTTT.

This chain links TRBV7-9 with TRBJ2-3; 8 nucleotides align to TRBD1. The V gene end was trimmed by 7 bases and the J gene end by 7 bases; junction bases not matched to a gene: 10. Looked up from germline, CDR1 is SEHNR and CDR2 is FQNEAQ (reference sequence). The CDR3 runs 14 residues. CDR3 amino acids: CASTRGQGKNTQYF. The DNA of the CDR3 is TGTGCCAGCACCCGAGGACAGGGCAAGAATACGCAGTATTTT.